The text below deals with one TCR beta chain. Its specificity is not known. These data belong to a study of CD8+ T cells in alopecia areata. Indicated treatment: oral pan-JAK inhibitor, 5-10 mg twice daily. Lesional scalp punch biopsies and peripheral blood were collected from alopecia areata patients. Points from the study as a whole: Affected scalp, especially in alopecia totalis/universalis, had a higher clonality than normal scalp did. Among the 100 top clones, expanded CD8+ clones, like scalp clonality, were significantly decreased by tofacitinib. The presence of one nonresponder keeps the tie between baseline CD8+ expansion and response uncertain.

The authors extracted RNA and reverse transcribed it into cDNA as the sequencing template. Some clones are missing from TCRdb's copy, which holds only in-frame ones; the method was immunoSEQ multiplex PCR. This sample has 120,000 to 150,000 clones, with around four fifths found just once. The V and J ends lost 1 base and 4 bases, in that order; junction bases with no gene match: 1. Germline CDR1 and CDR2: MNHEY and SVGAGI. CDR3 length equals 13 residues. This sample comprised CD8+ T cells sorted from blood, obtained at week 4, from a patient treated with tofacitinib. This TCR was sampled from a human donor with alopecia areata. The rearrangement links TRBV6-5 to TRBJ2-7, with 7 nucleotides matching TRBD1. The DNA for the CDR3 is TGTGCCAGCAGTTACTACAGGGGTTACGAGCAGTACTTC. It is translated as CASSYYRGYEQYF.